The 5 T cell receptor beta chains presented below share a single source sample, sequenced in a study of T cell responses to AZD1222 COVID-19 vaccine. Assay used: immunoSEQ multiplex PCR; TCRdb lists only in-frame clones, some missing. The data hold about 69,000 clones, with around four fifths observed a single time. The sample in question was peripheral blood, obtained 28 days after the second AZD1222 dose. The receptors stem from an adult who received the AZD1222 COVID-19 vaccine.

The gene calls are TRBV2 and TRBJ2-5; 11 bases map to TRBD2. This CDR3 region has 15 residues. Germline V lookup: CDR1 SNHLY, CDR2 FYNNEI. The V segment lost 3 bases and the J segment 5 bases; nucleotides outside the gene matches: 5. The CDR3 nucleotides are TGTGCCAGCAGTGAGCCTAGCGGGGGGAGGGAGACCCAGTACTTC. This codes for CASSEPSGGRETQYF. Full variable domain (rest looked up from reference TRBV2 and TRBJ2-5): EPEVTQTPSHQVTQMGQEVILRCVPISNHLYFYWYRQILGQKVEFLVSFYNNEISEKSEIFDDQFSVERPDGSNFTLKIRSTKLEDSAMYFCASSEPSGGRETQYFGPGTRLLVL.

This clone was seen only a few times. The chain couples TRBV7-9 to TRBJ2-7; D is ambiguous. Per germline, CDR1 SEHNR and CDR2 FQNEAQ (reference sequence). This CDR3 region has 13 residues. V lost 4 bases to trimming and J lost 0 bases, with 7 bases between them. Here the CDR3 DNA reads TGTGCCAGCAGCTCCGGAAGCTCCTACGAGCAGTACTTC. It yields the protein CASSSGSSYEQYF.

This chain's CDR3 is CASSLGKDDSNVAWTF. The CDR3 coding sequence is TGTGCCAGCAGCTTGGGGAAAGACGATAGCAATGTGGCGTGGACCTTC. The chain links TRBV5-6 to TRBJ1-2; D uncertain. This CDR3 contains 16 residues. With 0 bases removed from V and 14 bases from J, the gap between germline ends came to 26 bases. The germline gives CDR1 SGHDT, CDR2 YYEEEE.

This clone was found a few times. The DNA of the CDR3 is TGTGCCAGCAGCTCCTGGGCCAGCGGAGAGACCCAGTACTTC. Its translation is CASSSWASGETQYF. This chain connects TRBV11-1 to TRBJ2-5; D is perhaps TRBD2 (5 bases). V dropped 4 bases and J dropped 4 bases, with 13 bases sitting between them. From germline, CDR1 is SGHAT and CDR2 FQDESV (reference sequence). The CDR3 runs 14 residues.

The V call is TRBV9, the J call TRBJ1-1; D gene uncertain. The CDR3 has 13 residues. Germline V gives CDR1 SGDLS, CDR2 YYNGEE. The V gene lost 3 bases and the J gene lost 7 bases, with 13 bases spanning the gap. CDR3 sequence reads: CASSGQTGDEAFF. The CDR3 region has the DNA TGTGCCAGCAGCGGACAAACCGGGGATGAAGCTTTCTTT. Using reference TRBV9 and TRBJ1-1 for the parts outside the CDR3, the full variable domain is DSGVTQTPKHLITATGQRVTLRCSPRSGDLSVYWYQQSLDQGLQFLIQYYNGEERAKGNILERFSAQQFPDLHSELNLSSLELGDSALYFCASSGQTGDEAFFGQGTRLTVV.